The rows below give T cell receptor beta chains drawn from one sample of a study of beta chain features in type 1 diabetes. The assay was immunoSEQ multiplex PCR, and TCRdb's table has in-frame clones only and misses some. The sample shows 300,000 or so clones, 6.5% to 10% of them seen only once. Sequencing used central memory CD4+ T cells from blood. All receptors derive from a woman under 30 in good health. Both conserved end residues are part of each CDR3. D genes are given only for firm matches. Expanded clones get a size class; other rows say once, few or many, or leave the size out.

j_call,clone_size,v_call,d_call,cdr3_aa,cdr3_nt
TRBJ2-7,many,TRBV7-6,TRBD1,CASSLVGQNYEQYF,TGTGCCAGCAGCTTAGTGGGACAGAACTACGAGCAGTACTTC
TRBJ2-5,NA,TRBV28,TRBD2,CASSPSGRAYQETQYF,TGTGCCAGCAGTCCGAGCGGGAGAGCGTACCAAGAGACCCAGTACTTC
TRBJ1-3,few,TRBV29-1,TRBD1,CSVEQGAGNTIYF,TGCAGCGTTGAACAGGGGGCTGGAAACACCATATATTTT
TRBJ2-1,few,TRBV9,NA,CASSVAGGVNEQFF,TGTGCCAGCAGCGTAGCCGGCGGGGTTAATGAGCAGTTCTTC
TRBJ2-3,NA,TRBV4-3,NA,CASSQEEQVPDTQYF,TGCGCCAGCAGCCAAGAGGAGCAGGTTCCAGATACGCAGTATTTT
TRBJ2-1,few,TRBV18,NA,CASSPPAGPNEQFF,TGTGCCAGCTCACCACCGGCAGGGCCCAATGAGCAGTTCTTC
TRBJ1-5,few,TRBV28,TRBD1,CASSFLPVSTGGNQPQHF,TGTGCCAGCAGTTTCCTACCCGTATCAACAGGGGGAAATCAGCCCCAGCATTTT
TRBJ2-5,many,TRBV10-3,NA,CAISGGTSAVETQYF,TGTGCCATCAGTGGGGGGACGTCAGCAGTGGAGACCCAGTACTTC
TRBJ2-7,few,TRBV7-9,TRBD1,CASSLGQGFNEQYF,TGTGCCAGCAGCTTGGGACAGGGATTTAACGAGCAGTACTTC
TRBJ2-7,NA,TRBV13,TRBD2,CASSLGGLAVLAEQYF,TGTGCCAGCAGCTTAGGGGGACTAGCAGTTTTGGCCGAGCAGTACTTC
TRBJ2-3,NA,TRBV29-1,NA,CSVVQGGTDTQYF,TGCAGCGTTGTACAGGGTGGCACAGATACGCAGTATTTT
TRBJ2-6,few,TRBV7-9,NA,CAAPWQESSSGANVLTF,TGTGCCGCTCCCTGGCAGGAATCGAGCTCTGGGGCCAACGTCCTGACTTTC
TRBJ2-2,many,TRBV4-1,TRBD2,CASSLSGGTGELFF,TGCGCCAGCAGCCTGAGCGGGGGGACCGGGGAGCTGTTTTTT
TRBJ2-7,NA,TRBV18,NA,CASSPTGTMTVEQYF,TGTGCCAGCTCACCGACCGGGACAATGACGGTCGAGCAGTACTTC
TRBJ1-1,many,TRBV29-1,NA,CSVEGQGGANTEAFF,TGCAGCGTTGAAGGCCAGGGCGGAGCGAACACTGAAGCTTTCTTT
TRBJ1-5,few,TRBV4-2,TRBD1,CASSQPGTGAQPQHF,TGTGCCAGCAGCCAGCCCGGGACAGGGGCCCAGCCCCAGCATTTT
TRBJ1-1,many,TRBV6-6,NA,CASSSTGGTEAFF,TGTGCCAGCAGTTCCACGGGGGGTACTGAAGCTTTCTTT
TRBJ1-3,many,TRBV19,NA,CASMAIGLVRNTIYF,TGTGCCAGTATGGCGATCGGACTGGTGAGAAACACCATATATTTT
TRBJ2-7,many,TRBV15,NA,CATSRDLNGPYEQYF,TGTGCCACCAGCAGAGATCTTAACGGACCCTACGAGCAGTACTTC
TRBJ1-1,NA,TRBV5-6,NA,CASSGVGGNTEAFF,TGTGCCAGCAGCGGCGTAGGCGGAAACACTGAAGCTTTCTTT
TRBJ2-1,few,TRBV4-3,TRBD2,CASSQVGASGSHEQFF,TGCGCCAGCAGCCAAGTTGGGGCTAGCGGGAGCCATGAGCAGTTCTTC
TRBJ1-3,few,TRBV7-9,NA,CASSAGLLGQKEGNTIYF,TGTGCCAGCAGCGCAGGGCTATTAGGACAGAAAGAAGGAAACACCATATATTTT
TRBJ2-3,NA,TRBV7-2,NA,CASSNTGDTQYF,TGTGCCAGCAGTAACACGGGGGATACGCAGTATTTT
TRBJ1-2,NA,TRBV5-6,NA,CASSLGYGYTF,TGTGCCAGCAGCTTGGGCTATGGCTACACCTTC
TRBJ2-6,few,TRBV6-5,NA,CASSYSDSLFDVLTF,TGTGCCAGCAGTTACTCGGACAGCCTCTTTGACGTCCTGACTTTC
TRBJ2-1,few,TRBV9,TRBD2,CASSTMTSGINEQFF,TGTGCCAGCAGCACCATGACTAGCGGAATTAATGAGCAGTTCTTC
TRBJ2-1,few,TRBV7-9,TRBD2,CASSSGLAGGDEQFF,TGTGCCAGCAGCTCGGGACTAGCGGGAGGCGATGAGCAGTTCTTC